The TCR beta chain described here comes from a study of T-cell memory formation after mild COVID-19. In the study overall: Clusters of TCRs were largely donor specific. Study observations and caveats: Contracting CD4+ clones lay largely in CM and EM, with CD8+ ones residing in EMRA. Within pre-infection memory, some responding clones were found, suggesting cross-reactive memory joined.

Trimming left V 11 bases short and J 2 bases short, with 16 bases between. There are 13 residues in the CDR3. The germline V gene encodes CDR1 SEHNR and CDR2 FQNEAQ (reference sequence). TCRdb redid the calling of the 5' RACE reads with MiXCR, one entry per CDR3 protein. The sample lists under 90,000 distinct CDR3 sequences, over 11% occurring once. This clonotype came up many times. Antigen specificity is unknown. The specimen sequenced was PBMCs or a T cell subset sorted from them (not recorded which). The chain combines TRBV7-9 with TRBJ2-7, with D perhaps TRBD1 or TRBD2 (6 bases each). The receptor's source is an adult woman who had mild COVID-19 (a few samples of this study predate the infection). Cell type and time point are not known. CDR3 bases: TGTGCCGGCACGGAGGGGGAGGCCTACGAGCAGTACTTC. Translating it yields CAGTEGEAYEQYF.